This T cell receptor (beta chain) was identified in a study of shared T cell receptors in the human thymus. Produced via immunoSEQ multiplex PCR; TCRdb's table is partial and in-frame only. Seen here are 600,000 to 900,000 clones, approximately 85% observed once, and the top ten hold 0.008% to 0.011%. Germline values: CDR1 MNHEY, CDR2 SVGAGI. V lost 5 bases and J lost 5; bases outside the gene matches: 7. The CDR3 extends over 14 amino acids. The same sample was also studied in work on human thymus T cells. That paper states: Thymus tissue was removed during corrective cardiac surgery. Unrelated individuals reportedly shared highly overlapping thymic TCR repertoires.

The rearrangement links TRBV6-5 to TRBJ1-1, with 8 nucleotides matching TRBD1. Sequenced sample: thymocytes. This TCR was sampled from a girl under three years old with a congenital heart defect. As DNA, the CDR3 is TGTGCCAGCAGTCACAGGGGGATTAGGACTGAAGCTTTCTTT. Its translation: CASSHRGIRTEAFF.